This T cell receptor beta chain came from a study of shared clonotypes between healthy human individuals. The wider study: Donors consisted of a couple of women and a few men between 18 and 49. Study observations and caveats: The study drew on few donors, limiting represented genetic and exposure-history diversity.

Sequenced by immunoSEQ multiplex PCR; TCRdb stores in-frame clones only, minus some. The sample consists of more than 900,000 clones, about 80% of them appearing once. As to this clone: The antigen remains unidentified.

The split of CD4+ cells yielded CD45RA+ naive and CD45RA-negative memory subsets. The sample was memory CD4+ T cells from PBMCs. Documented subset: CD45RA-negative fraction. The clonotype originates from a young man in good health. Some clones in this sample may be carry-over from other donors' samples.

The CDR3 is CAWSGTGGPVAFF. Here the CDR3 DNA reads TGTGCCTGGAGCGGAACAGGGGGCCCGGTGGCTTTCTTT. The chain uses TRBV30 and TRBJ1-1, with 9 nucleotides matching TRBD1. The V segment lost 3 bases and the J segment 11 bases; nucleotides outside the gene matches: 10. Germline loops: CDR1 GTSNPN, CDR2 SVGIG (reference sequence). This CDR3 is 13 amino acids long.